This TCR beta chain was documented in a study of human T cells and chemical hapten exposure. A single record per CDR3 protein comes from TCRdb applying MiXCR to the 5' RACE reads. The sample consists of some 150,000 distinct CDR3 sequences, 4.1% of them appearing once. Sequencing started from total RNA isolated from unfractionated whole blood. This clonotype was counted a few times. The CDR3 loop spans 14 amino acids. V was cut by 5 bases and J by 10 bases, with 17 bases left in between. The germline V gene has CDR1 MNHEY and CDR2 SVGEGT. This sequence joins TRBV6-2 or TRBV6-3 and TRBJ1-4; D unclear. This clonotype was obtained from a female donor in good health. The CDR3 DNA reads TGTGCCAGCAGTCTCAGTAGTCGTCTTGGAAAACTGTTTTTT. Translated, it gives CASSLSSRLGKLFF.